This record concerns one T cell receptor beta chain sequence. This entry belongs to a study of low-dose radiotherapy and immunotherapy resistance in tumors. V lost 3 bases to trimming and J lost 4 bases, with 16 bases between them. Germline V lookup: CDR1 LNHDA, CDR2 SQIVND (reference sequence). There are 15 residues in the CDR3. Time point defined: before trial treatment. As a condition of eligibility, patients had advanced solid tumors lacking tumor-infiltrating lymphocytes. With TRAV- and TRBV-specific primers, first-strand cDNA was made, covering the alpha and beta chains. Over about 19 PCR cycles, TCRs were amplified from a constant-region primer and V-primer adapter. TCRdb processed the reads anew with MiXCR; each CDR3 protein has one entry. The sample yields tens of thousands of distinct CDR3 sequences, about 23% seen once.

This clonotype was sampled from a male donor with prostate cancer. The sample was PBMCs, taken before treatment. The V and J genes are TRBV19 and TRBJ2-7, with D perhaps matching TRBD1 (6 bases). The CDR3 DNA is TGTGCCAGTAGTATCTTGGGGGCTATGGATTACGAGCAGTACTTC. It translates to CASSILGAMDYEQYF.